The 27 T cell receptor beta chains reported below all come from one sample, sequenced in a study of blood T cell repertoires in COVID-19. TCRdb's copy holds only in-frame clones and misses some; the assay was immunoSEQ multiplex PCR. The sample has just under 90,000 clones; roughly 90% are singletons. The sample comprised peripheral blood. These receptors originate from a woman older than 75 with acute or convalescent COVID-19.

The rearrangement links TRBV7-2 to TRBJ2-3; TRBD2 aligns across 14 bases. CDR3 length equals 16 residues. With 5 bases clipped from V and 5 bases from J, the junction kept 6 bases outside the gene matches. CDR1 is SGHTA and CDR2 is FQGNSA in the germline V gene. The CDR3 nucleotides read TGTGCCAGCAGCCGCGGGACTAGCGGGGGTGAAGATACGCAGTATTTT. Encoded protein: CASSRGTSGGEDTQYF.

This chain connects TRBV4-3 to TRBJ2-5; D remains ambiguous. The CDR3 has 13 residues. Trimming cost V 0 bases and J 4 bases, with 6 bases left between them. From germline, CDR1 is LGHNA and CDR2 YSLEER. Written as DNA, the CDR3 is TGCGCCAGCAGCCAAGATTGGAGAGAGACCCAGTACTTC. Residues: CASSQDWRETQYF.

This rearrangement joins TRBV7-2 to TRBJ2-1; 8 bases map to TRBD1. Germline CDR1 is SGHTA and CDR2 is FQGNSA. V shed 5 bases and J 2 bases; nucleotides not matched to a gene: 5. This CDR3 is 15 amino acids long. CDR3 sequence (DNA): TGTGCCAGCAGCCGGACAGGGTCCACCTACAATGAGCAGTTCTTC. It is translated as CASSRTGSTYNEQFF.

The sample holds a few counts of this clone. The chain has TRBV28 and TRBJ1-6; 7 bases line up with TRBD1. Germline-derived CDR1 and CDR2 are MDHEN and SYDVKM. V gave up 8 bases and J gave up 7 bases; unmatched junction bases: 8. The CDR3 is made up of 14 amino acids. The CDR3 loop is CASHPDRENSPLHF. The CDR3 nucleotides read TGTGCCAGCCATCCAGACAGGGAGAATTCACCCCTCCACTTT.

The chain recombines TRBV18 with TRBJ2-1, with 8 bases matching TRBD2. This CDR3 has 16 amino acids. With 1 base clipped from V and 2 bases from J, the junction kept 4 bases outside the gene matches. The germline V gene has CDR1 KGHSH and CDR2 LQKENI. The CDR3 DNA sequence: TGTGCCAGCTCACCACGAAGCGGGGGCACCTACAATGAGCAGTTCTTC. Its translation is CASSPRSGGTYNEQFF.

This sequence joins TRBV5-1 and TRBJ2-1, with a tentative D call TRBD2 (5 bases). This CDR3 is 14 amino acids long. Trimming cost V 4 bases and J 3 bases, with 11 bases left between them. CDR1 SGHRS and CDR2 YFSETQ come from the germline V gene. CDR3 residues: CASSTSGDYNEQFF. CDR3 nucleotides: TGCGCCAGCAGCACAAGCGGAGACTACAATGAGCAGTTCTTC.

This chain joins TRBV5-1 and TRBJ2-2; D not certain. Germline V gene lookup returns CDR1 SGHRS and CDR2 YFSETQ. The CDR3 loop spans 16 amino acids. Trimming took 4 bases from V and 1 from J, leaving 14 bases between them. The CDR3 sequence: CASSPAVQLNTGELFF. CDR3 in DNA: TGCGCCAGCAGCCCCGCCGTACAGCTGAACACCGGGGAGCTGTTTTTT.

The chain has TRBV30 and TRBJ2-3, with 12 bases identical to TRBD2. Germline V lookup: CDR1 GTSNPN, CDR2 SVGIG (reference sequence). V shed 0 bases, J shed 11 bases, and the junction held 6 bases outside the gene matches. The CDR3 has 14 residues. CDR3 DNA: TGTGCCTGGAGTGTTCTAGCGGGGGGGCAGGGGCAGTATTTT. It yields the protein CAWSVLAGGQGQYF.

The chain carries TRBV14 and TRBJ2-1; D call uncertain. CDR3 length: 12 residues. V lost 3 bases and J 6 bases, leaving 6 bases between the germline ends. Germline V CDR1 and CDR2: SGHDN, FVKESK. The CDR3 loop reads CASSHWANEQFF. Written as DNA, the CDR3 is TGTGCCAGCAGCCATTGGGCCAATGAGCAGTTCTTC.

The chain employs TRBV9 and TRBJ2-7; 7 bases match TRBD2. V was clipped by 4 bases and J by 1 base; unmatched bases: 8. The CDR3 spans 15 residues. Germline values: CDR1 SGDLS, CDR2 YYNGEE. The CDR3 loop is CASSSGGSRSYEQYF. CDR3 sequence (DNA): TGTGCCAGCAGCTCAGGCGGGAGTCGGTCCTACGAGCAGTACTTC.

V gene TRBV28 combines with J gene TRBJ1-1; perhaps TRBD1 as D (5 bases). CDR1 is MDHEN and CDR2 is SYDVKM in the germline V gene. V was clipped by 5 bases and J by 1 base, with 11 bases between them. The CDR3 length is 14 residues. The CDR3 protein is CASSPRTPNTEAFF. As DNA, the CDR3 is TGTGCCAGCAGTCCCAGGACACCGAACACTGAAGCTTTCTTT.

CDR3 amino acids: CASSAQRRSGRHGEQFF. CDR3 DNA sequence: TGTGCCAGCAGCGCTCAAAGAAGGAGCGGGAGGCACGGTGAGCAGTTCTTC. This sequence joins TRBV9 and TRBJ2-1; 9 bases agree with TRBD2. Germline values: CDR1 SGDLS, CDR2 YYNGEE. CDR3 length: 17 residues. V lost 3 bases, J lost 9 bases, and 16 bases stayed unmatched. The whole variable domain, remainder taken from reference TRBV9 and TRBJ2-1, is DSGVTQTPKHLITATGQRVTLRCSPRSGDLSVYWYQQSLDQGLQFLIQYYNGEERAKGNILERFSAQQFPDLHSELNLSSLELGDSALYFCASSAQRRSGRHGEQFFGPGTRLTVL.

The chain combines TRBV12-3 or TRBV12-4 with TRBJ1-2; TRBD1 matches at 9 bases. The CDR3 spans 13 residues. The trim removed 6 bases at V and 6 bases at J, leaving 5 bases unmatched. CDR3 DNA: TGTGCCAGCAGCCCGGGACAGGGAGATGGCTACACCTTC. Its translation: CASSPGQGDGYTF.

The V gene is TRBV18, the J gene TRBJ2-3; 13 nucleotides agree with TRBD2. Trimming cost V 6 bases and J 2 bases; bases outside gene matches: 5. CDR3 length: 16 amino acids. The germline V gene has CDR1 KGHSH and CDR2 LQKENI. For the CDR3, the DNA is TGTGCCAGCTCCCTACTAGCGGGGGGGCTCACAGATACGCAGTATTTT. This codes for CASSLLAGGLTDTQYF.

The CDR3 sequence is CASSLAYTSEQYF. In nucleotides, the CDR3 is TGTGCCAGCAGCTTAGCTTATACGAGCGAGCAGTACTTC. This chain uses TRBV7-2 with TRBJ2-7; D uncertain. Germline CDR1 reads SGHTA; CDR2 reads FQGNSA. This CDR3 has 13 amino acids. Trimming removed 0 bases from V and 6 bases from J, with 9 bases in between.

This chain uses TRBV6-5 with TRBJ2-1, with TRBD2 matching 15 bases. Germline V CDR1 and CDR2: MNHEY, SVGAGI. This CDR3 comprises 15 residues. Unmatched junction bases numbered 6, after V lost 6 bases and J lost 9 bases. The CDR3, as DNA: TGTGCCAGCAGGGCGGGACTAGCGGGGGGAGCTGAGCAGTTCTTC. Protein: CASRAGLAGGAEQFF.

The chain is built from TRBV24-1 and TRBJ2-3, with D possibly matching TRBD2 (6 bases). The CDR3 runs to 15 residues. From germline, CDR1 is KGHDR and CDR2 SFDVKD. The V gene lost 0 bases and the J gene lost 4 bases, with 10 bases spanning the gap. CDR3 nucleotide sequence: TGTGCCACCAGTGATTTGGACGCGGGGCCAGATACGCAGTATTTT. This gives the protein CATSDLDAGPDTQYF.

The CDR3 nucleotides are TGTGCCAGCAGCTTGGGCAGGGTCTACGAGCAGTACTTC. Encoded protein: CASSLGRVYEQYF. The J gene is TRBJ2-7, the V gene TRBV5-4; D perhaps matches TRBD1 (5 bases). V was clipped by 0 bases and J by 3 bases, with 7 bases between them. The CDR3 runs to 13 residues. CDR1 is SGHNT and CDR2 is YYREEE in the germline V gene (reference sequence).

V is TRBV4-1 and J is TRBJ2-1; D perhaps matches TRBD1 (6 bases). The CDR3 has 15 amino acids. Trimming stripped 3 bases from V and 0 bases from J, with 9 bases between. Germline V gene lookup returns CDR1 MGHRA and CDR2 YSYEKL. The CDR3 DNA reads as TGCGCCAGCAGCCAGGACAGTCCCTCCTACAATGAGCAGTTCTTC. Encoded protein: CASSQDSPSYNEQFF.

As DNA, the CDR3 is TGTGCCAGCAGTTACGGGAGTGGCGTACGGAAAAATCAGCCCCAGCATTTT. As protein: CASSYGSGVRKNQPQHF. The chain joins TRBV6-2 or TRBV6-3 to TRBJ1-5; no firm D call. The germline V gene encodes CDR1 MNHEY and CDR2 SVGEGT. V dropped 2 bases and J dropped 4 bases, with 18 bases sitting between them. This CDR3 comprises 17 residues.

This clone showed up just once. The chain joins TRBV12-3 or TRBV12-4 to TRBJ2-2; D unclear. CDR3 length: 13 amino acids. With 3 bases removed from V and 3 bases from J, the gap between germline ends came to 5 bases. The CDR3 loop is CASSLRYTGELFF. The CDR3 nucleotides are TGTGCCAGCAGTTTGAGGTACACCGGGGAGCTGTTTTTT.

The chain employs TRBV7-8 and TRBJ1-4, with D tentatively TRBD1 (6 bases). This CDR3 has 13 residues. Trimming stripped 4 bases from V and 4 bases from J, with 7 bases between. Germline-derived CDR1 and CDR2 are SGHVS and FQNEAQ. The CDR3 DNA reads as TGTGCCAGCAGCTGGACAGATAATGAAAAACTGTTTTTT. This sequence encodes CASSWTDNEKLFF.

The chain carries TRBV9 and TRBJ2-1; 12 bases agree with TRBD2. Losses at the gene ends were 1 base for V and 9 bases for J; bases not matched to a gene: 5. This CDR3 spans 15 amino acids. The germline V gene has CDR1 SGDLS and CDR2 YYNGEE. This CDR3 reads CASSVRLAGGSEQFF. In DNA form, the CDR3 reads TGTGCCAGCAGCGTAAGGCTAGCGGGAGGGAGTGAGCAGTTCTTC. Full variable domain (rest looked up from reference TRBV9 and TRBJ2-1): DSGVTQTPKHLITATGQRVTLRCSPRSGDLSVYWYQQSLDQGLQFLIQYYNGEERAKGNILERFSAQQFPDLHSELNLSSLELGDSALYFCASSVRLAGGSEQFFGPGTRLTVL.

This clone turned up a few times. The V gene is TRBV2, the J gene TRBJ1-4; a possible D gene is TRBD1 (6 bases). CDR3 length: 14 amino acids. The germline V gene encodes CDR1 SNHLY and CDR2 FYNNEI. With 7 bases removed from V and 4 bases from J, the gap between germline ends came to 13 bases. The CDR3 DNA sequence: TGTGCCAGCAAGAGGGAGGGGGTTAATGAAAAACTGTTTTTT. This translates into CASKREGVNEKLFF.

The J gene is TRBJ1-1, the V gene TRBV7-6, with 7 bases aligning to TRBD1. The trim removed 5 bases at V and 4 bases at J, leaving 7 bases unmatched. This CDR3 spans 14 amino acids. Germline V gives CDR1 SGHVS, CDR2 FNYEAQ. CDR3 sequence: CASSNRGFSTEAFF. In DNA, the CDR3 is TGTGCCAGCAGCAACAGGGGATTTAGCACTGAAGCTTTCTTT.

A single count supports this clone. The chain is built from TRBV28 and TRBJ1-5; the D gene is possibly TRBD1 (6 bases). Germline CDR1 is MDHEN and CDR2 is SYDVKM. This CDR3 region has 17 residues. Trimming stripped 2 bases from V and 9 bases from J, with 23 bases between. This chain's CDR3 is CASSLERGDRIRRPQHF. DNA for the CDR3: TGTGCCAGCAGTTTAGAACGGGGAGACAGGATCCGAAGGCCCCAGCATTTT.

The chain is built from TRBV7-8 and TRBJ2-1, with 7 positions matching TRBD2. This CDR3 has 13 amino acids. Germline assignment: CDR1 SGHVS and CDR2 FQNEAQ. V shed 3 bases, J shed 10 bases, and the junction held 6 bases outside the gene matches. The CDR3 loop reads CASSFGGRDEQFF. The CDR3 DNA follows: TGTGCCAGCAGCTTTGGAGGGAGGGACGAGCAGTTCTTC.